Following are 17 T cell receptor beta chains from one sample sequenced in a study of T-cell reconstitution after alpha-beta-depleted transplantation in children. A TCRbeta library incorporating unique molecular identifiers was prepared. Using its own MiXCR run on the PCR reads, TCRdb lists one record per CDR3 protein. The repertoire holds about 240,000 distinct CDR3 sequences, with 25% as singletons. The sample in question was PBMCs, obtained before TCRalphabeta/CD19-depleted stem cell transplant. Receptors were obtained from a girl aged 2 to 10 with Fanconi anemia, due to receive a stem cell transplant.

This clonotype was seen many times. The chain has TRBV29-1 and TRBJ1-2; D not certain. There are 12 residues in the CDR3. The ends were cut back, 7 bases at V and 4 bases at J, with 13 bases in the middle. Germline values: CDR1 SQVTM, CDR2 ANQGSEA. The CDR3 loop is CSAVTLLYGYTF. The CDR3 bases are TGCAGCGCCGTTACTCTACTCTATGGCTACACCTTC.

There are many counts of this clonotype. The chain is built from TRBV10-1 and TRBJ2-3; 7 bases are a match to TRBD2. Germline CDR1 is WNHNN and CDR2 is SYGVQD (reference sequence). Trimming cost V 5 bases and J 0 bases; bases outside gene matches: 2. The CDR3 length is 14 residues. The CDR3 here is CASSRRESTDTQYF. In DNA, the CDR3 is TGCGCCAGCAGTAGGCGGGAGAGCACAGATACGCAGTATTTT.

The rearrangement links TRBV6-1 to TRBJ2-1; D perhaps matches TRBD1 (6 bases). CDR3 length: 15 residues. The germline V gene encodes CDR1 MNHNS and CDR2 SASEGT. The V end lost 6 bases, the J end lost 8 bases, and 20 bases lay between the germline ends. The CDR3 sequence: CASRGARTGVHEQFF. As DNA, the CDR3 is TGTGCCAGCAGGGGGGCGCGGACCGGAGTCCATGAGCAGTTCTTC.

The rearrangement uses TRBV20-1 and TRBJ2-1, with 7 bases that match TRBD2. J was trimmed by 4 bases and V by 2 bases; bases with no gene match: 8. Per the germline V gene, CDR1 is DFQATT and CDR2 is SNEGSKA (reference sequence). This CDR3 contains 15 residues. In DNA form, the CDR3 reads TGCAGTGCTAGAAGCGGGGCGGGTGCTTACAATGAGCAGTTCTTC. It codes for CSARSGAGAYNEQFF.

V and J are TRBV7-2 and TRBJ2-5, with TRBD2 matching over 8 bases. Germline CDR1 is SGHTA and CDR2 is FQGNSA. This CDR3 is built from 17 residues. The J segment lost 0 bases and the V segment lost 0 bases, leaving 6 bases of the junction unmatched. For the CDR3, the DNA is TGTGCCAGCAGCTTAGCGCCGGCGGGGGGTGACCAAGAGACCCAGTACTTC. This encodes CASSLAPAGGDQETQYF. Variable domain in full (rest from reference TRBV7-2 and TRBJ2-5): GAGVSQSPSNKVTEKGKDVELRCDPISGHTALYWYRQSLGQGLEFLIYFQGNSAPDKSGLPSDRFSAERTGGSVSTLTIQRTQQEDSAVYLCASSLAPAGGDQETQYFGPGTRLLVL.

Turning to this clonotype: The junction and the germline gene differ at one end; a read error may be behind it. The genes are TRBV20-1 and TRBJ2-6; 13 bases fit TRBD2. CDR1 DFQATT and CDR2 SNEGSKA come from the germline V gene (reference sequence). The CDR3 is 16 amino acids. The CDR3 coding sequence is TGCTGTGCTAGACTAGCGGGGGGTGGTGGGGCCAACGTCCTGACTTTC. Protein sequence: CCARLAGGGGANVLTF.

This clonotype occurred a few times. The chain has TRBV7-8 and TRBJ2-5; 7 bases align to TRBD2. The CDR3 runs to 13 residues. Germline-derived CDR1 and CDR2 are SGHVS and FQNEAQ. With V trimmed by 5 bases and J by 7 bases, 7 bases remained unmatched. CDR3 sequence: CASSNLPGGTQYF. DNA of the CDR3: TGTGCCAGCAGCAATTTACCGGGGGGGACCCAGTACTTC.

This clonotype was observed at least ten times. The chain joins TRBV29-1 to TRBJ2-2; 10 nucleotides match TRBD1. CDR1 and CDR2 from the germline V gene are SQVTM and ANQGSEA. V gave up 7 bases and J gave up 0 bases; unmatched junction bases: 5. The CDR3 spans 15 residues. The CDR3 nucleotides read TGCAGCGCTAGGACAGGGGGAACGAACACCGGGGAGCTGTTTTTT. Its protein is CSARTGGTNTGELFF.

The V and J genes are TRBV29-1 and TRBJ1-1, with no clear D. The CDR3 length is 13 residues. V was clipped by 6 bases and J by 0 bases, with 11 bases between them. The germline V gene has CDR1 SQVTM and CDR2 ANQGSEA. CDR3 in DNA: TGCAGCGTCGTCGGTGGGATGAACACTGAAGCTTTCTTT. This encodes CSVVGGMNTEAFF. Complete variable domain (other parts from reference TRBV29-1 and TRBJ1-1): SAVISQKPSRDICQRGTSLTIQCQVDSQVTMMFWYRQQPGQSLTLIATANQGSEATYESGFVIDKFPISRPNLTFSTLTVSNMSPEDSSIYLCSVVGGMNTEAFFGQGTRLTVV.

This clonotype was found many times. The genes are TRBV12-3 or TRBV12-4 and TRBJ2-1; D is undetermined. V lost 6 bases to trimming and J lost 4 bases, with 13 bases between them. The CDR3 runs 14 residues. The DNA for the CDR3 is TGTGCCAGCAGGGCCAATTCCTGGTACAATGAGCAGTTCTTC. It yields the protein CASRANSWYNEQFF.

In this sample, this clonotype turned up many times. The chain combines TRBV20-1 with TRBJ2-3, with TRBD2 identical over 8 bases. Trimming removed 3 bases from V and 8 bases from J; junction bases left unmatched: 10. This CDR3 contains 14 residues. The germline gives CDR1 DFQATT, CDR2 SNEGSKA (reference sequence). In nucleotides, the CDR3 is TGCAGTGCTAGGGGGACTAGAGGTACGGGTACGCAGTATTTT. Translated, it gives CSARGTRGTGTQYF.

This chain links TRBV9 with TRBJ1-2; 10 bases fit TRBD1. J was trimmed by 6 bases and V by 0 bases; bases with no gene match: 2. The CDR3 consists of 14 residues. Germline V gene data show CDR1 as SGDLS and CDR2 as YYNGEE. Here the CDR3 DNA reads TGTGCCAGCAGCGTAGTCGGGACAGGGGATGGCTACACCTTC. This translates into CASSVVGTGDGYTF. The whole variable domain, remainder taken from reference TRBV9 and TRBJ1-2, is DSGVTQTPKHLITATGQRVTLRCSPRSGDLSVYWYQQSLDQGLQFLIQYYNGEERAKGNILERFSAQQFPDLHSELNLSSLELGDSALYFCASSVVGTGDGYTFGSGTRLTVV.

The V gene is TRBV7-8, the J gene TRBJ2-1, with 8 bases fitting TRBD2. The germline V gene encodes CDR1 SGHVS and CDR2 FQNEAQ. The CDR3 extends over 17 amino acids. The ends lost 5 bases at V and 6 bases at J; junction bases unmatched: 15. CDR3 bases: TGTGCCAGCAGCCTACCGGGACTAGAAAGCAACTTCAATGAGCAGTTCTTC. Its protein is CASSLPGLESNFNEQFF.

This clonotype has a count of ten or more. CDR3 nucleotide sequence: TGTGCCAGCAGCCAACTAGCGGGGTCCTACGAGCAGTACTTC. Translation gives CASSQLAGSYEQYF. This chain connects TRBV3-1 to TRBJ2-7; TRBD2 matches 9 bases. CDR1 and CDR2 (germline): LGHDT, YNNKEL (reference sequence). The CDR3 has 14 amino acids. V shed 2 bases, J shed 1 base, and the junction held 0 bases outside the gene matches.

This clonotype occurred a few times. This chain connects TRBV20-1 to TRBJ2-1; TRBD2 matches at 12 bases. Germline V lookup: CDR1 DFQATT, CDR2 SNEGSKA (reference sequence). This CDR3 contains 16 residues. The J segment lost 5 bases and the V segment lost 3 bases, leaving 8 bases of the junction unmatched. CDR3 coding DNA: TGCAGTGCTAGTTGGCTAGCGGGAGGGCCTGACAATGAGCAGTTCTTC. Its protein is CSASWLAGGPDNEQFF.

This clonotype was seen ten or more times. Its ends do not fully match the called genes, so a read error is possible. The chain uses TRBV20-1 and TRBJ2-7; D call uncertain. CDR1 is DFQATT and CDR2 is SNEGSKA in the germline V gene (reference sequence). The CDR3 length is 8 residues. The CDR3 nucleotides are TGTTTCGTGGACGAGCAGTACTTC. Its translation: CFVDEQYF.

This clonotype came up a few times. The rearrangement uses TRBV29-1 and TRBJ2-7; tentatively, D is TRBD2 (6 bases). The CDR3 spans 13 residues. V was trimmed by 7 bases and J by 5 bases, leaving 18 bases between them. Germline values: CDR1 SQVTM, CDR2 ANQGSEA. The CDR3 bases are TGCAGCGCCGTGACTAGAGGATTGGACGAGCAGTACTTC. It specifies CSAVTRGLDEQYF.